Shown below are 15 T cell receptor beta chains from a single sample sequenced in a study of PD-L1 blockade in urothelial cancer. Repertoires were generated with immunoSEQ multiplex PCR, while TCRdb's copy carries only in-frame clones and drops some. The table includes 100,000 to 150,000 clones, about 83% detected once. Time point defined: peripheral blood 6 weeks after treatment start. This specimen was PBMCs, taken around atezolizumab (anti-PD-L1) treatment. The receptors originated from a man in his forties or fifties with urothelial cancer.

CDR3 in DNA: TGTGCCAGCAGTCCGGGAGGGGGTATCGGTGAAGCTTTCTTT. It codes for CASSPGGGIGEAFF. The chain links TRBV28 to TRBJ1-1; possible D gene TRBD1, 6 bases. This CDR3 is 14 amino acids long. The V end lost 5 bases, the J end lost 7 bases, and 17 bases lay between the germline ends. CDR1 MDHEN and CDR2 SYDVKM come from the germline V gene.

CDR3 DNA sequence: TGTGCCAGCAGCTTAACCGGGAAACCTAATGAAAAACTGTTTTTT. Protein: CASSLTGKPNEKLFF. The chain couples TRBV11-3 to TRBJ1-4; D call uncertain. Trimming removed 2 bases at V and 3 bases at J, with 10 bases between. The CDR3 loop spans 15 amino acids. Germline V gene data show CDR1 as SGHNT and CDR2 as YENEEA. The full variable domain, rest sourced from reference TRBV11-3 and TRBJ1-4, is EAGVVQSPRYKIIEKKQPVAFWCNPISGHNTLYWYLQNLGQGPELLIRYENEEAVDDSQLPKDRFSAERLKGVDSTLKIQPAELGDSAVYLCASSLTGKPNEKLFFGSGTQLSVL.

V usage is TRBV19 and J usage is TRBJ2-7, with TRBD1 matching over 10 bases. Germline values: CDR1 LNHDA, CDR2 SQIVND (reference sequence). J gave up 0 bases and V 6 bases, and 5 bases lay outside the gene matches. The CDR3 is made up of 15 amino acids. The chain's CDR3 is CASSLGQGGSYEQYF. The CDR3 DNA reads as TGTGCCAGTAGCCTAGGACAGGGGGGCTCCTACGAGCAGTACTTC. The full variable domain, in which reference TRBV19 and TRBJ2-7 provide the parts outside the CDR3, is DGGITQSPKYLFRKEGQNVTLSCEQNLNHDAMYWYRQDPGQGLRLIYYSQIVNDFQKGDIAEGYSVSREKKESFPLTVTSAQKNPTAFYLCASSLGQGGSYEQYFGPGTRLTVT.

The V gene is TRBV5-1, the J gene TRBJ2-5; 12 bases are a match to TRBD2. Germline-derived CDR1 and CDR2 are SGHRS and YFSETQ. The CDR3 runs to 17 residues. With 0 bases clipped from V and 4 bases from J, the junction kept 7 bases outside the gene matches. The CDR3 DNA reads as TGCGCCAGCAGCTTGGGGACTAGCGGGAACGGGAGAGAGACCCAGTACTTC. This gives the protein CASSLGTSGNGRETQYF.

The table lists this clone with a few counts. The chain uses TRBV27 and TRBJ2-1; perhaps TRBD1 as D (6 bases). The CDR3 length is 13 residues. In germline, CDR1 is MNHEY, CDR2 SMNVEV (reference sequence). Deletions cut 5 bases from V and 7 bases from J, with 12 bases between. CDR3 nucleotides: TGTGCCAGCAGTCTCCGTCAGGGGAATGAGCAGTTCTTC. Translated, it gives CASSLRQGNEQFF.

In this sample, this clone turned up many times. This rearrangement joins TRBV6-1 to TRBJ1-6, with 8 bases matching TRBD1. Trimming at V came to 7 bases and at J to 10 bases, leaving 12 bases not matched to a gene. The germline V gene encodes CDR1 MNHNS and CDR2 SASEGT. This CDR3 has 15 amino acids. CDR3 residues: CASTLTTGDRSPLHF. The CDR3 nucleotides are TGTGCCAGCACCCTAACGACAGGGGACAGGTCACCCCTCCACTTT.

The chain couples TRBV10-2 to TRBJ2-3, with 8 bases aligning to TRBD2. V lost 3 bases and J lost 6; bases outside the gene matches: 5. The CDR3 covers 14 residues. CDR1 WSHSY and CDR2 SAAADI come from the germline V gene. The CDR3 DNA reads as TGCGCCAGCAGTGATTCGGGGGGGATTGATACGCAGTATTTT. It specifies CASSDSGGIDTQYF.

This clone was seen a few times. V and J are TRBV7-9 and TRBJ1-4; D uncertain. The length of the CDR3 is 12 residues. With 4 bases removed from V and 11 bases from J, the gap between germline ends came to 11 bases. CDR1 is SEHNR and CDR2 is FQNEAQ in the germline V gene (reference sequence). The CDR3 nucleotides read TGTGCCAGCAGCTCCATAAACGAGAAACTGTTTTTT. This sequence encodes CASSSINEKLFF.

The chain recombines TRBV12-5 with TRBJ2-3; D is unclear. This CDR3 has 14 residues. CDR1 and CDR2 from the germline V gene are LGHNT and FRNRAP. V gave up 2 bases and J gave up 4 bases, with 10 bases separating them. The CDR3 is CASGLSLFPDTQYF. The CDR3 bases are TGTGCTAGTGGTTTGAGTCTATTCCCAGATACGCAGTATTTT.

This chain links TRBV2 with TRBJ1-3; 7 bases match TRBD1. Germline-derived CDR1 and CDR2 are SNHLY and FYNNEI. The ends lost 4 bases at V and 0 bases at J; junction bases unmatched: 15. The CDR3 totals 19 residues. In DNA, the CDR3 is TGTGCCAGCAGTGGATTAGACGGAACAGGGGTCTACTCTGGAAACACCATATATTTT. This encodes CASSGLDGTGVYSGNTIYF.

The gene calls are TRBV2 and TRBJ1-2; D is undetermined. The CDR3 sequence is 14 residues long. Germline CDR1 SNHLY, CDR2 FYNNEI. Trimming left V 2 bases short and J 8 bases short, with 15 bases between. The CDR3 spells CASSEQVKLLGYTF. The CDR3 DNA sequence: TGTGCCAGCAGTGAACAGGTTAAACTTCTGGGCTACACCTTC.

The CDR3 nucleotides are TGTGCCAGCAGCGTAGATGGGACAGGAAACACCGGGGAGCTGTTTTTT. Amino acid sequence: CASSVDGTGNTGELFF. The V and J genes are TRBV9 and TRBJ2-2; TRBD1 aligns across 8 bases. The germline CDR1 and CDR2 sequences are SGDLS and YYNGEE. The CDR3 is 16 residues long. The V segment lost 0 bases and the J segment 2 bases; nucleotides outside the gene matches: 3.

The chain combines TRBV6-4 with TRBJ2-2; 8 positions match TRBD1. Trimming cost V 3 bases and J 4 bases; bases outside gene matches: 4. Germline values: CDR1 MRHNA, CDR2 SNTAGT. The CDR3 covers 15 residues. CDR3 region: CASSEHRGSTGELFF. The DNA of the CDR3 is TGTGCCAGCAGTGAACACAGGGGGAGCACCGGGGAGCTGTTTTTT.

The chain carries TRBV5-1 and TRBJ2-7; maybe TRBD2 (6 bases). V shed 1 base and J shed 3 bases, with 11 bases lying between them. The CDR3 length is 14 residues. The germline CDR1 and CDR2 sequences are SGHRS and YFSETQ. This CDR3 is CASSLTGDIYEQYF. CDR3 in DNA: TGCGCCAGCAGCTTGACGGGAGATATCTACGAGCAGTACTTC.

The chain employs TRBV6-5 and TRBJ1-1; D unresolved. CDR1 and CDR2 (germline): MNHEY, SVGAGI. V was trimmed by 0 bases and J by 1 base, leaving 9 bases between them. The CDR3 extends over 15 amino acids. CDR3 nucleotides: TGTGCCAGCAGTTACTCGAGTCGCGGGAACACTGAAGCTTTCTTT. Protein: CASSYSSRGNTEAFF.